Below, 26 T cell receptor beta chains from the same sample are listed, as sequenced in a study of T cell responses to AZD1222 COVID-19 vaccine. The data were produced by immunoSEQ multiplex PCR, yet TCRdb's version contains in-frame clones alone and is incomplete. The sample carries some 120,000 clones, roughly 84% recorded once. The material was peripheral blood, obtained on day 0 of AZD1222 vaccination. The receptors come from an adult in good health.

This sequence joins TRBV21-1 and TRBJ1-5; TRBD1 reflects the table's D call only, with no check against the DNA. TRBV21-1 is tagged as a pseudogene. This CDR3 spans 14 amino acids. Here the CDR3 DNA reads TGTGCCAGCTTAGGGGGATCCCCCAATCAGCCCCAGCATTTT. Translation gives CASLGGSPNQPQHF.

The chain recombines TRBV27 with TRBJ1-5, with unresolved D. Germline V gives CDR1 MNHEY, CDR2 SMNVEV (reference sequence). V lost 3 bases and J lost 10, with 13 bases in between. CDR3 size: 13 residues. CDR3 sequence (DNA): TGTGCCAGCAGTTTTGGAACGGGCGGCCCCCAGCATTTT. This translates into CASSFGTGGPQHF.

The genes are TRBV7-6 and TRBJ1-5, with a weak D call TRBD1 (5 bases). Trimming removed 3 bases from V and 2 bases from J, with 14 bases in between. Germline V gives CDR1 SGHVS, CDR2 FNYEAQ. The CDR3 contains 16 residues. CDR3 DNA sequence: TGTGCCAGCAGCTTGGGTGGTCCGGGGGGCAATCAGCCCCAGCATTTT. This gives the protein CASSLGGPGGNQPQHF.

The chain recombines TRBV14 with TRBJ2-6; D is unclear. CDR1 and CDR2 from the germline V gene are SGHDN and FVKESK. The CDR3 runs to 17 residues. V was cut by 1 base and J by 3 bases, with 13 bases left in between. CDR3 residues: CASSQVRGVLGANVLTF. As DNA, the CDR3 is TGTGCCAGCAGCCAAGTTCGTGGAGTTCTTGGGGCCAACGTCCTGACTTTC. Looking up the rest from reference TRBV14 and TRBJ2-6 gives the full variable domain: EAGVTQFPSHSVIEKGQTVTLRCDPISGHDNLYWYRRVMGKEIKFLLHFVKESKQDESGMPNNRFLAERTGGTYSTLKVQPAELEDSGVYFCASSQVRGVLGANVLTFGAGSRLTVL.

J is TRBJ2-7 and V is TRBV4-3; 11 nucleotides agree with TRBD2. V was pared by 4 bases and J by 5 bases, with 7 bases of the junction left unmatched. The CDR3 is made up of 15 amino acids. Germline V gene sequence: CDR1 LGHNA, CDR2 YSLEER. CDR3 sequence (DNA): TGCGCCAGCAGCCGAATGACTAGCGGGGCCGACGAGCAGTACTTC. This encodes CASSRMTSGADEQYF.

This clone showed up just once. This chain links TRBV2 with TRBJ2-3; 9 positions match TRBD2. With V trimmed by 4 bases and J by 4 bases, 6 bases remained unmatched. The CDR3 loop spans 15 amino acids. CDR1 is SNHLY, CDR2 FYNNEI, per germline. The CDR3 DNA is TGTGCCAGCAGTGTAGGCGGGAGGGAGGCAGATACGCAGTATTTT. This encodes CASSVGGREADTQYF.

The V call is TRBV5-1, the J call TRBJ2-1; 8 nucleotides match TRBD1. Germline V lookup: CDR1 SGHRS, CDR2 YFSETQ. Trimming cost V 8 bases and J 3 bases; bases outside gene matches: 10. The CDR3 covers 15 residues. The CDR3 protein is CASNTGTGRYNEQFF. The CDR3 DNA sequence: TGCGCCAGTAACACCGGGACAGGCCGCTACAATGAGCAGTTCTTC.

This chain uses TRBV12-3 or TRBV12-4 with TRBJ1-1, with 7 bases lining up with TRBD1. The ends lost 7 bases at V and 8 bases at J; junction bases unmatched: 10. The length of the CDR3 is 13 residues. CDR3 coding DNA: TGTGCCAGCACCCTCGGTAGGGGGCGCGAAGCTTTCTTT. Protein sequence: CASTLGRGREAFF.

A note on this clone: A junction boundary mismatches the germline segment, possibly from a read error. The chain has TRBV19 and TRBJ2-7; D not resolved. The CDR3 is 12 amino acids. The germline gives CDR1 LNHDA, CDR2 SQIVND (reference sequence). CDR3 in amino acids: CASSTRTGDSAF. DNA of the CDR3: TGTGCCAGTAGCACGAGGACGGGCGACTCCGCTTTC.

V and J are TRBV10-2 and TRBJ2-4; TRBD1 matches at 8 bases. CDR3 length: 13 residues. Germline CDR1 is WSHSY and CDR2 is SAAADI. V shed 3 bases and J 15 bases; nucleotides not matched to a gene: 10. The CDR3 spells CASSDSTGGQLYF. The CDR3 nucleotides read TGCGCCAGCAGTGACTCTACAGGGGGACAGCTGTACTTC.

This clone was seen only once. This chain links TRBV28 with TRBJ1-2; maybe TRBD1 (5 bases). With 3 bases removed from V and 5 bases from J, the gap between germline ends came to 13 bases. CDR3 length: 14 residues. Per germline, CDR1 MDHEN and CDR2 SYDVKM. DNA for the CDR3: TGTGCCAGCAGTTTTCATAGGTGGGGGTATGGCTACACCTTC. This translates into CASSFHRWGYGYTF.

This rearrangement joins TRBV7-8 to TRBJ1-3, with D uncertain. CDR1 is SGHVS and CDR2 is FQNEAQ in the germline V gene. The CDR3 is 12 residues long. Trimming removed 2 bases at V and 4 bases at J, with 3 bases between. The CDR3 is CASSLSGNTIYF. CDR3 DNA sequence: TGTGCCAGCAGCTTATCCGGAAACACCATATATTTT.

The CDR3 loop reads CASSPGTGGADTQYF. In DNA form, the CDR3 reads TGTGCCAGCAGCCCCGGGACAGGGGGCGCAGATACGCAGTATTTT. V is TRBV5-4 and J is TRBJ2-3, with TRBD1 matching over 12 bases. V lost 4 bases and J lost 4; bases outside the gene matches: 4. CDR1 is SGHNT, CDR2 YYREEE, per germline (reference sequence). The length of the CDR3 is 15 residues.

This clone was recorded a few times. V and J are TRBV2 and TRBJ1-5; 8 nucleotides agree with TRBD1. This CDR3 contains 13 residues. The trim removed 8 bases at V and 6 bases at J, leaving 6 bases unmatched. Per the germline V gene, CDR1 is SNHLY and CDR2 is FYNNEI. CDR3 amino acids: CASGGQGPQPQHF. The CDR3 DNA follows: TGTGCCAGCGGAGGACAGGGCCCTCAGCCCCAGCATTTT.

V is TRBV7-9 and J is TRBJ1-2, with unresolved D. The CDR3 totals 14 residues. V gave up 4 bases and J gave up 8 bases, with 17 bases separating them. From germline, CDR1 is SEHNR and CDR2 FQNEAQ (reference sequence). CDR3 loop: CASSSSFVLGGYTF. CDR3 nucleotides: TGTGCCAGCAGCTCCTCATTCGTACTCGGCGGCTACACCTTC.

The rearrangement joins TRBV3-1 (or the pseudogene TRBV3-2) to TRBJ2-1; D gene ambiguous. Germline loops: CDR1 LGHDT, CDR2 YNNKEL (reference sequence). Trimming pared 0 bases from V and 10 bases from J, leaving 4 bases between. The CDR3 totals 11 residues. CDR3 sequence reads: CASSQEAEQFF. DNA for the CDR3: TGTGCCAGCAGCCAAGAGGCCGAGCAGTTCTTC.

This CDR3 reads CASSWRGGNTEAFF. CDR3 nucleotides: TGTGCCAGCAGCTGGCGGGGGGGAAACACTGAAGCTTTCTTT. The V and J genes are TRBV7-2 and TRBJ1-1; the D gene is possibly TRBD1 (5 bases). V was clipped by 4 bases and J by 2 bases, with 11 bases between them. This CDR3 has 14 amino acids. Per germline, CDR1 SGHTA and CDR2 FQGNSA.

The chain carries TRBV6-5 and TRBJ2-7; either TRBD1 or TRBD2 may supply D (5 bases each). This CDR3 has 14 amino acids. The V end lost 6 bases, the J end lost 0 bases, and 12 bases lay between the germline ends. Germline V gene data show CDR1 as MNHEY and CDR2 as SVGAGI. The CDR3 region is CASSLGRSSYEQYF. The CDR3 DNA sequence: TGTGCCAGCAGCTTGGGACGAAGCTCCTACGAGCAGTACTTC.

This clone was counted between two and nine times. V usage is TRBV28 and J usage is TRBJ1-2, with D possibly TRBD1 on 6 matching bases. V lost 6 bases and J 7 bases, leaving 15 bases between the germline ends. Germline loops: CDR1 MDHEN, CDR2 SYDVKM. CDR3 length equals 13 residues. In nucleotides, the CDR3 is TGTGCCAGCAGACGTTATACAGGGCCTGGCTACACCTTC. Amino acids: CASRRYTGPGYTF.

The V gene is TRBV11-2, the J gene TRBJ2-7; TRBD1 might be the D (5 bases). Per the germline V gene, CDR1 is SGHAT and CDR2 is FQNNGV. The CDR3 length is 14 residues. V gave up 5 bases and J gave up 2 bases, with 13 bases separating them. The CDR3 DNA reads TGTGCCAGCAGCCCCGTGGGGCAGGCCTACGAGCAGTACTTC. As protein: CASSPVGQAYEQYF.

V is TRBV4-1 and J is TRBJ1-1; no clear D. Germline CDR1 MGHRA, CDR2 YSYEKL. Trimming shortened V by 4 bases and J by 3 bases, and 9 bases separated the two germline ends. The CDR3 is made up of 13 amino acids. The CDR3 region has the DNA TGCGCCAGCAGCCGCGGAGAGCACACTGAAGCTTTCTTT. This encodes CASSRGEHTEAFF.

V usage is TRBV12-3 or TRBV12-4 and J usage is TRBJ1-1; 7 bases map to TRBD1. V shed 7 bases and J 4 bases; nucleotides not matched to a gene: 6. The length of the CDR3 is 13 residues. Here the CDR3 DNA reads TGTGCCAGCATCCGACAGGGTGGCACTGAAGCTTTCTTT. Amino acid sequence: CASIRQGGTEAFF.

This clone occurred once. For the CDR3, the DNA is TGTGCCAGCAGCCCGACGCTCTCCTACGAGCAGTACTTC. This encodes CASSPTLSYEQYF. The gene calls are TRBV6-5 and TRBJ2-7; D gene uncertain. From germline, CDR1 is MNHEY and CDR2 SVGAGI. The CDR3 consists of 13 residues. Trimming stripped 6 bases from V and 0 bases from J, with 9 bases between.

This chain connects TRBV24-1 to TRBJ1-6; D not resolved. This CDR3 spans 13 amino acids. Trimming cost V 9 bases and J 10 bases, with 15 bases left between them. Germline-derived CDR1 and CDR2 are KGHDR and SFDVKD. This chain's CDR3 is CATSFSGASPLHF. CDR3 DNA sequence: TGTGCCACCTCTTTTTCAGGCGCCTCACCCCTCCACTTT.

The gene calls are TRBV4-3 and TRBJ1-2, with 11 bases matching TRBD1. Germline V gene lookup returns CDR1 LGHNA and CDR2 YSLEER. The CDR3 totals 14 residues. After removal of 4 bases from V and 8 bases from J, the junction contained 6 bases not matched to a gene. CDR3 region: CASSPGQGAKGYTF. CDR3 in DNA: TGCGCCAGCAGCCCAGGACAGGGGGCGAAGGGCTACACCTTC.

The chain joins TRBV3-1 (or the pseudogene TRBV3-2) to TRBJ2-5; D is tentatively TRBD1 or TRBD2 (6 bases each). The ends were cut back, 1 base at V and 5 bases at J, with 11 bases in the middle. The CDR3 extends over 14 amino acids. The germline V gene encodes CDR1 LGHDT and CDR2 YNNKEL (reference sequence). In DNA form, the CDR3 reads TGTGCCAGCAGCCAAGGAACGGGGGCGGAGACCCAGTACTTC. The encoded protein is CASSQGTGAETQYF.